This T cell receptor beta chain was retrieved from a study of shared clonotypes between healthy human individuals. The donor population consisted of healthy HIV-negative adults with no recent acute infections or vaccinations. A CD45RA-negative memory subset and a CD45RA+ naive subset were separated from the CD4+ cells. As regards this clone: Antigen: not known.

This CDR3 has 17 residues. Per germline, CDR1 MDHEN and CDR2 SYDVKM. Between the trimmed V and J ends, which lost 3 bases and 0 bases, there was a span of 15 bases. Notes on the study in general: In having few donors, the study represented limited genetic and exposure-history diversity.

The authors ran the assay at deep level. Libraries were prepared by immunoSEQ multiplex PCR; TCRdb keeps only in-frame clonotypes and omits some of them. The sample has around 2.5 million clones; 80% to 95% are singletons. The receptor comes from a man between 18 and 35 years old in good health. Some clones in this sample may be carry-over from other donors' samples. The material sequenced was naive CD4+ T cells from PBMCs. The subset: CD45RA+ positively selected. The J gene is TRBJ2-1, the V gene TRBV28; the D gene is possibly TRBD2 (6 bases). CDR3 DNA sequence: TGTGCCAGCAGTTTCATCGGGACTGCGAGCTCCTACAATGAGCAGTTCTTC. Protein product: CASSFIGTASSYNEQFF. The full variable domain, with the rest looked up from reference TRBV28 and TRBJ2-1, is DVKVTQSSRYLVKRTGEKVFLECVQDMDHENMFWYRQDPGLGLRLIYFSYDVKMKEKGDIPEGYSVSREKKERFSLILESASTNQTSMYLCASSFIGTASSYNEQFFGPGTRLTVL.